This paragraph covers one TCR beta chain sequence. The target of this receptor is not known. Within one base of it there is no much larger clone, and no base qualities were kept. Participants were included only if at least one PBMC sample before ART initiation and at least two post-ART samples were available. Every participant with HIV received treatment in the United States of America. Cryopreserved samples of roughly 0.85-11 million PBMC were thawed and washed before DNA extraction. At the time of the earliest PBMC sample, participants with HIV were aged between roughly 20 and 54 years. PBMC samples were contributed by each participant from 1-4 timepoints before ART initiation and 2-8 timepoints after ART initiation, with a median of 7 samples. Serial HIV viral load, CD4+ T-cell count, ART history and demographic data were obtained for every participant. Genomic DNA was extracted from unsorted PBMC with a Qiagen kit on a QIAcube, with processing performed in batches of 12 samples.

This record comes from a study of long-term antiretroviral therapy in people with HIV (dated by TCRdb to between 2021 and 2024). Regarding the complete study: The earliest samples were collected roughly a decade before the 2015 WHO recommendation for immediate ART, at a time when ART was usually postponed until CD4 counts fell. A total of under 250 cryopreserved PBMC samples were contributed to the cohort by 30 adults with confirmed HIV infection, with samples collected serially over a mean of 6 years (range 1-12). Among the 25 to 30 participants with HIV, ten to eleven were female. A retrospective serial study tested whether ART initiation and durable HIV suppression were associated with changes in peripheral blood TRB repertoire composition and diversity. No cross-contamination during QIAcube processing turned up in test extractions that ran a monoclonal T-cell line alongside 33 polyclonal samples. Overall study results and their limits: Because pre-ART samples had limited cell numbers, unsorted PBMC were profiled rather than sorted CD4+ and CD8+ T cells. A significant increase in TRB diversity was found to be associated with ART initiation, although TRB diversity was observed to remain significantly below that of transplant donor controls even after long-term ART. Limited PBMC availability meant only the TCR beta chain was sequenced, without alpha chain pairing. Inferences about post-ART repertoire changes were limited because no data were available on ART adherence, viral resistance or therapy changes. The repertoire was dominated across all time points by expanded TRB clones identified before ART initiation, although this dominance was seen to fluctuate and to decrease in many PLHIV after ART. Samples dated from the mid-2000s to the late 2010s, and the ART regimens used may be less effective than current ones. Narrower CDR3 length ranges were observed in HIV repertoires than in controls, and an antigen-experienced repertoire with only a slight naive shift after ART was suggested by the network structure.

The immunoSEQ hsTCRB v3.0 assay was used at survey level resolution to sequence the TRB variable region. TRB sequencing targeted a depth of about 40,000-50,000 T-cell genomes per sample. TRB libraries were pooled and sequenced on an Illumina MiSeq using a v3 150-cycle kit. The published analysis was carried out like this. Repertoire analysis was run in R within a reproducible Nextflow workflow that covered QC, data transformation and analysis. Custom analyses were implemented in LymphoSeq2, an R package for AIRR-Seq data exploration. Several samples yielding fewer than 5000 total TRB sequences were excluded, leaving 150 to 200 analyzed HIV repertoires. Among the roughly 200 retained HIV repertoires, approximately 61 were collected before ART initiation and 129 after ART initiation. Repertoires were downsampled to 5000 TRB nucleotide sequences, and summary statistics were averaged over 100 downsampling iterations. Only TRB sequences with CDR3 regions of at least seven amino acids were retained for analysis. Diversity was measured with a Shannon entropy-derived clonality score and the Gini coefficient. In the repertoire networks, any two of the top 5000 CDR3 amino acid sequences were connected whenever the two sequences differed by an edit distance of one. For TRB CDR3 amino acid sequences, antigen specificity groups and MHC restriction were predicted with GLIPH2. To flag known associations with CMV, EBV, HIV or tissue antigens, CDR3 amino acid sequences were compared against VDJdb and McPAS-TCR. Pre-ART, post-ART and control groups were compared with Wilcoxon signed-rank tests and Holm-Bonferroni correction. TCRdb limited this immuneACCESS table to in-frame rearrangements with V and J called. A share of clones is missing; checked studies link under half to unresolved V genes, and the rest is unexplained. The DNA gave D and trimming, while V, J and clone size come from that table. The sample includes tens of thousands of clones, with roughly 80% observed a single time. Of the sample, around 12% is held by the ten largest clones.

The specimen comprised unsorted PBMCs, sampled 0.3 years after starting antiretroviral therapy. The receptor's source is a man aged 18 to 30 with HIV.

The CDR3 is CASSFWGYEQFF. The DNA sequence reads TGTGCCAGCAGCTTTTGGGGTTATGAGCAGTTCTTC. Recombination linked TRBV5-5 to TRBJ2-1; a confident D gene designation cannot be given. The CDR3 has 12 amino acids, counting the end cysteine and phenylalanine. Only the CDR3 region is kept as DNA, spanning 36 bases read in frame from base 1. CDR1 and CDR2, looked up from the germline V gene (reference sequence), are SGHKS and YYEKEE. The trim is 2 bases for V and 8 bases for J, with a gap of 8 bases between the germline ends.